This T cell receptor (beta chain) emerged from a study of T-cell reconstitution after alpha-beta-depleted transplantation in children. Construction of the TCRbeta library involved unique molecular identifiers. MiXCR, applied by TCRdb to the PCR reads, yields one record per CDR3 protein. The sample carries some 200,000 distinct CDR3 sequences, roughly 15% recorded once. Germline CDR1 reads SGHRS; CDR2 reads YFSETQ. CDR3 length: 16 amino acids. V lost 8 bases, J lost 4 bases, and 14 bases stayed unmatched. The chain is built from TRBV5-1 and TRBJ2-1, with 8 bases matching TRBD1. Material: PBMCs from the stem cell graft donor, obtained from the stem cell graft. The receptor was derived from a human donor who donated a stem cell graft to a child with acute lymphoblastic leukemia. The DNA of the CDR3 is TGCGCCAGAAGCCAGAGTGGGGACAGGACATACAATGAGCAGTTCTTC. Protein product: CARSQSGDRTYNEQFF.